Each of the 29 T cell receptor beta chains below was sequenced from the same sample in a study of shared clonotypes between healthy human individuals. Here immunoSEQ multiplex PCR was the method, and the copy in TCRdb shows in-frame clones only, minus some. The sample contains around 1.6 million clones, 95% to 99% of which appear only once. The material sequenced was naive CD4+ T cells sorted from blood. Stated subset: CD45RA+ positively selected. These receptors all come from a man aged 30-40 years in good health.

J is TRBJ2-7 and V is TRBV7-2; the D is unclear. V was shortened by 5 bases and J by 2 bases, with 16 bases between the two germline ends. Looked up from germline, CDR1 is SGHTA and CDR2 is FQGNSA. The CDR3 spans 15 residues. The CDR3 sequence is CASSPSKWGTYEQYF. For the CDR3, the DNA is TGTGCCAGCAGCCCCTCTAAGTGGGGAACCTACGAGCAGTACTTC.

The rearrangement joins TRBV21-1 to TRBJ1-5; TRBD1, the table's D call, lacks a check against the DNA. TRBV21-1 is given as a pseudogene. This CDR3 region has 14 residues. DNA for the CDR3: TGTGCCAGCAGCAAACAGGGGTGGAATCAGCCCCAGCATTTT. This encodes CASSKQGWNQPQHF.

This chain uses TRBV5-1 with TRBJ2-3; TRBD1 matches at 9 bases. V dropped 1 base and J dropped 8; count of bases not matched to a gene: 5. Germline V gene data show CDR1 as SGHRS and CDR2 as YFSETQ. The CDR3 spans 14 residues. The CDR3 region has the DNA TGCGCCAGCAGCTTGACCGGACAGGGGAGTACGCAGTATTTT. Amino acids: CASSLTGQGSTQYF. The full variable domain, in which reference TRBV5-1 and TRBJ2-3 provide the parts outside the CDR3, is KAGVTQTPRYLIKTRGQQVTLSCSPISGHRSVSWYQQTPGQGLQFLFEYFSETQRNKGNFPGRFSGRQFSNSRSEMNVSTLELGDSALYLCASSLTGQGSTQYFGPGTRLTVL.

This chain links TRBV28 with TRBJ1-4; unclear D gene. Trimming cost V 6 bases and J 8 bases, with 13 bases left between them. CDR1 MDHEN and CDR2 SYDVKM come from the germline V gene. This CDR3 region has 13 residues. Here the CDR3 reads CASSRGPIEKLFF. CDR3 bases: TGTGCCAGCAGCCGAGGGCCGATAGAAAAACTGTTTTTT.

The chain has TRBV5-1 and TRBJ1-3; TRBD1 might be the D (6 bases). The germline gives CDR1 SGHRS, CDR2 YFSETQ. The CDR3 runs to 16 residues. Trimming removed 1 base at V and 1 base at J, with 12 bases between. As DNA, the CDR3 is TGCGCCAGCAGCTTGTTACAGGGAATTTCTGGAAACACCATATATTTT. This codes for CASSLLQGISGNTIYF.

This chain joins TRBV7-9 and TRBJ2-7; tentative D call: TRBD2 (6 bases). The ends were cut back, 5 bases at V and 6 bases at J, with 14 bases in the middle. The CDR3 is made up of 13 amino acids. Per the germline V gene, CDR1 is SEHNR and CDR2 is FQNEAQ (reference sequence). CDR3 sequence: CASSQREISEQYF. The CDR3 DNA reads as TGTGCCAGCAGCCAACGGGAGATCAGCGAGCAGTACTTC.

This clone was seen a single time. This chain connects TRBV12-5 to TRBJ2-4; the D gene is possibly TRBD2 (6 bases). CDR1 is LGHNT and CDR2 is FRNRAP in the germline V gene. The CDR3 is 16 residues long. V dropped 6 bases and J dropped 0 bases, with 15 bases sitting between them. The CDR3 spells CASGKRAGLAKNIQYF. CDR3 nucleotides: TGTGCTAGTGGCAAAAGGGCGGGGTTAGCCAAAAACATTCAGTACTTC.

J is TRBJ2-1 and V is TRBV15; D possibly corresponds to TRBD1 (6 bases). CDR1 and CDR2 from the germline V gene are LNHNV and YYDKDF (reference sequence). Trimming took 1 base from V and 7 from J, leaving 14 bases between them. This CDR3 is built from 15 residues. The CDR3 region has the DNA TGTGCCACCAGCAGAGGGACAGCTTATCCGAATGAGCAGTTCTTC. Translated, it gives CATSRGTAYPNEQFF. Looking up the rest from reference TRBV15 and TRBJ2-1 gives the full variable domain: DAMVIQNPRYQVTQFGKPVTLSCSQTLNHNVMYWYQQKSSQAPKLLFHYYDKDFNNEADTPDNFQSRRPNTSFCFLDIRSPGLGDTAMYLCATSRGTAYPNEQFFGPGTRLTVL.

This chain joins TRBV5-6 and TRBJ2-1; D is unresolved. V gave up 2 bases and J gave up 8 bases, with 5 bases separating them. The V gene's germline CDR1 is SGHDT and CDR2 YYEEEE. CDR3 length equals 11 residues. The CDR3 reads CASSFVHEQFF. CDR3 coding DNA: TGTGCCAGCAGCTTCGTCCATGAGCAGTTCTTC. Using reference TRBV5-6 and TRBJ2-1 for the parts outside the CDR3, the full variable domain is DAGVTQSPTHLIKTRGQQVTLRCSPKSGHDTVSWYQQALGQGPQFIFQYYEEEERQRGNFPDRFSGHQFPNYSSELNVNALLLGDSALYLCASSFVHEQFFGPGTRLTVL.

The rearrangement uses TRBV29-1 and TRBJ2-3; 10 nucleotides match TRBD2. The CDR3 is 15 residues long. CDR1 is SQVTM, CDR2 ANQGSEA, per germline. V lost 7 bases, J lost 3 bases, and 10 bases stayed unmatched. The CDR3 here is CSATSSSGSTDTQYF. The CDR3 region has the DNA TGCAGCGCCACGTCGTCTAGCGGGAGTACAGATACGCAGTATTTT.

The chain combines TRBV5-4 with TRBJ1-1; unclear D gene. There are 12 residues in the CDR3. Trimming removed 0 bases from V and 7 bases from J, with 7 bases in between. Germline CDR1 and CDR2: SGHNT and YYREEE (reference sequence). CDR3 in DNA: TGTGCCAGCAGCTTGGGTGGGTTTGAAGCTTTCTTT. This gives the protein CASSLGGFEAFF.

The chain combines TRBV4-2 with TRBJ2-7, with D maybe TRBD2 (6 bases). The germline V gene encodes CDR1 LGHNA and CDR2 YNFKEQ. The CDR3 is 14 residues long. V lost 3 bases, J lost 3 bases, and 12 bases lay in between. CDR3 residues: CASSQTGGYYEQYF. CDR3 DNA sequence: TGTGCCAGCAGCCAGACCGGAGGGTACTACGAGCAGTACTTC.

This sequence joins TRBV5-4 and TRBJ2-7; D gene uncertain. Trimming left V 4 bases short and J 6 bases short, with 17 bases between. The CDR3 length is 14 residues. From germline, CDR1 is SGHNT and CDR2 YYREEE (reference sequence). The CDR3 nucleotides read TGTGCCAGCAGCCCGGTATCACTGCTCAGCGAGCAGTACTTC. Protein product: CASSPVSLLSEQYF.

Points on this clone: One end of the junction varies from germline; a read error may be responsible. The chain combines TRBV7-9 with TRBJ1-2, with D maybe TRBD1 (5 bases). The CDR3 is made up of 10 amino acids. Germline CDR1 reads SEHNR; CDR2 reads FQNEAQ (reference sequence). The CDR3 spells CASKGEALSF. CDR3 DNA sequence: TGTGCCAGCAAAGGGGAGGCTTTAAGCTTC.

This sequence joins TRBV5-4 and TRBJ1-2, with 7 positions matching TRBD1. Trimming at V came to 4 bases and at J to 4 bases, leaving 13 bases not matched to a gene. The CDR3 consists of 16 residues. The germline V gene has CDR1 SGHNT and CDR2 YYREEE (reference sequence). CDR3 DNA: TGTGCCAGCAGCCCCGGGGGGGACAGACTTACCTATGGCTACACCTTC. This encodes CASSPGGDRLTYGYTF.

This chain connects TRBV6-5 to TRBJ2-7, with 7 bases lining up with TRBD1. V shed 4 bases and J 2 bases; nucleotides not matched to a gene: 8. The CDR3 totals 15 residues. Germline V lookup: CDR1 MNHEY, CDR2 SVGAGI. This chain's CDR3 is CASSSTDRVAYEQYF. Here the CDR3 DNA reads TGTGCCAGCAGTTCCACCGACAGGGTAGCCTACGAGCAGTACTTC.

The chain joins TRBV5-1 to TRBJ1-3, with D tentatively TRBD1 (5 bases). The ends were cut back, 4 bases at V and 2 bases at J, with 13 bases in the middle. The length of the CDR3 is 15 residues. Germline V gene data show CDR1 as SGHRS and CDR2 as YFSETQ. CDR3 sequence (DNA): TGCGCCAGCAGCCTGGGGGTTATACCTGGAAACACCATATATTTT. Amino acids: CASSLGVIPGNTIYF.

Worth noting for this clone: At the DNA level, this CDR3 is encoded by other sequences in the same sample as well. V gene TRBV7-2 combines with J gene TRBJ2-1, with a tentative D call TRBD2 (6 bases). Trimming cost V 2 bases and J 5 bases, with 10 bases left between them. The CDR3 runs 14 residues. Germline V gene data show CDR1 as SGHTA and CDR2 as FQGNSA. CDR3 bases: TGTGCCAGCAGCTTATCGCGGGGAAACAATGAGCAGTTCTTC. This translates into CASSLSRGNNEQFF.

The V call is TRBV28, the J call TRBJ1-4, with D unresolved. The CDR3 extends over 16 amino acids. V lost 5 bases to trimming and J lost 0 bases, with 13 bases between them. Germline loops: CDR1 MDHEN, CDR2 SYDVKM. CDR3: CASSRLLTATNEKLFF. In DNA form, the CDR3 reads TGTGCCAGCAGTCGCCTCCTTACAGCAACTAATGAAAAACTGTTTTTT.

This chain uses TRBV7-6 with TRBJ2-7; no reliable D call. The CDR3 runs to 12 residues. Germline CDR1 reads SGHVS; CDR2 reads FNYEAQ. Between the trimmed V and J ends, which lost 1 base and 4 bases, there was a span of 5 bases. This chain's CDR3 is CASSLVQYEQYF. Written as DNA, the CDR3 is TGTGCCAGCAGCTTAGTCCAGTACGAGCAGTACTTC.

This clone was seen just once. V usage is TRBV5-3 and J usage is TRBJ1-5; 12 positions agree with TRBD1. TRBV5-3 is sorted into the ORF group, with uncertain function. With 2 bases clipped from V and 7 bases from J, the junction kept 13 bases outside the gene matches. The CDR3 covers 18 residues. The CDR3 nucleotides read TGTGCCAGAAGCTTTTACCCGGGACAGGGGGCTTTAGGGCAGCCCCAGCATTTT. This encodes CARSFYPGQGALGQPQHF.

The V and J genes are TRBV7-6 and TRBJ2-7; the D gene is possibly TRBD1 (5 bases). Germline V gives CDR1 SGHVS, CDR2 FNYEAQ. This CDR3 region has 13 residues. V shed 1 base and J shed 6 bases, with 10 bases lying between them. CDR3 amino acids: CASSLGQTLEQYF. CDR3 sequence (DNA): TGTGCCAGCAGCTTAGGACAGACCCTCGAGCAGTACTTC. Full variable domain (missing parts from reference TRBV7-6 and TRBJ2-7): GAGVSQSPRYKVTKRGQDVALRCDPISGHVSLYWYRQALGQGPEFLTYFNYEAQQDKSGLPNDRFSAERPEGSISTLTIQRTEQRDSAMYRCASSLGQTLEQYFGPGTRLTVT.

The chain links TRBV5-1 to TRBJ2-7, with 7 bases lining up with TRBD1. The V gene end was trimmed by 0 bases and the J gene end by 12 bases; junction bases not matched to a gene: 12. CDR1 and CDR2 (germline): SGHRS, YFSETQ. This CDR3 is built from 14 residues. DNA of the CDR3: TGCGCCAGCAGCTTGGAAACTAACAGGGGAAGGAGGTACTTC. Residues: CASSLETNRGRRYF.

The J gene is TRBJ2-3, the V gene TRBV13, with D perhaps given as TRBD1 or TRBD2 (5 bases each). In germline, CDR1 is PRHDT, CDR2 FYEKMQ (reference sequence). V gave up 8 bases and J gave up 0 bases, with 6 bases separating them. The CDR3 sequence is 12 residues long. CDR3 in amino acids: CASGGSTDTQYF. The CDR3 coding sequence is TGTGCCAGCGGGGGTAGCACAGATACGCAGTATTTT.

On this clone: This sample includes further DNA sequences coding for the same CDR3. This chain uses TRBV9 with TRBJ1-1; D not certain. The germline V and J ends were trimmed by 1 base and 1 base, with 5 bases remaining between them. Germline lookup yields CDR1 SGDLS and CDR2 YYNGEE. The CDR3 is 13 amino acids. Here the CDR3 reads CASSVRGNTEAFF. CDR3 DNA: TGTGCCAGCAGCGTAAGAGGGAACACTGAAGCTTTCTTT.

A remark on this clone: Additional DNA sequences in this sample encode the identical CDR3. The gene calls are TRBV2 and TRBJ1-1, with a possible D match to TRBD1 (6 bases). There are 13 residues in the CDR3. Trimming took 4 bases from V and 8 from J, leaving 14 bases between them. Germline V gives CDR1 SNHLY, CDR2 FYNNEI. The CDR3 bases are TGTGCCAGCAGTGGCGGACAGTCGACGGAAGCTTTCTTT. Protein sequence: CASSGGQSTEAFF.

The rearrangement uses TRBV19 and TRBJ1-5; 7 bases are a match to TRBD1. J gave up 0 bases and V 9 bases, and 14 bases lay outside the gene matches. This CDR3 is built from 17 residues. From germline, CDR1 is LNHDA and CDR2 SQIVND (reference sequence). The CDR3: CASHSLPGQYSNQPQHF. CDR3 in DNA: TGTGCCAGCCATTCTCTCCCGGGACAGTATAGCAATCAGCCCCAGCATTTT.

J is TRBJ2-1 and V is TRBV28, with D possibly called TRBD1 or TRBD2 (6 bases each). The CDR3 consists of 15 residues. V was pared by 6 bases and J by 4 bases, with 16 bases between. Germline CDR1 MDHEN, CDR2 SYDVKM. The CDR3 sequence: CASRLQPGAYNEQFF. CDR3 in DNA: TGTGCCAGCAGGTTACAACCGGGGGCTTACAATGAGCAGTTCTTC.

The chain combines TRBV27 with TRBJ1-2; D gene uncertain. In germline, CDR1 is MNHEY, CDR2 SMNVEV (reference sequence). The CDR3 is 13 amino acids. Trimming pared 7 bases from V and 3 bases from J, leaving 12 bases between. CDR3 region: CASTKTGDYGYTF. CDR3 nucleotide sequence: TGTGCCAGCACCAAGACCGGAGACTATGGCTACACCTTC.